The rows below give T cell receptor beta chains drawn from one sample of a study of OX40 agonist ivuxolimab in advanced cancers. The assay was immunoSEQ multiplex PCR, and TCRdb's table has in-frame clones only and misses some. The sample lists 40,000 or so clones; around 90% were seen once. Sample: CD4+ or CD8+ T cells sorted from blood, taken in a trial of the OX40 agonist ivuxolimab. All receptors come from an adult with an advanced solid tumor such as melanoma, head and neck, liver or kidney cancer. The CDR3 runs from the conserved cysteine through the conserved F or W. The D gene is left open where the match is weak. The size field is filled for only some rows; it gives once, few, many or a size class.

V	size	J	D	CDR3	DNA
TRBV27	.	TRBJ2-1	.	CASSFRPQNEQFF	TGTGCCAGCAGTTTCAGGCCTCAAAATGAGCAGTTCTTC
TRBV27	.	TRBJ1-1	.	CASSYGMNTEAFF	TGTGCCAGCAGTTATGGAATGAACACTGAAGCTTTCTTT
TRBV5-4	.	TRBJ1-2	.	CASSFGYGYTF	TGTGCCAGCAGCTTCGGGTATGGCTACACCTTC
TRBV7-3	once	TRBJ2-2	TRBD2	CASSPREAGELFF	TGTGCCAGCAGCCCGCGGGAGGCCGGGGAGCTGTTTTTT
TRBV29-1	.	TRBJ2-1	.	CSVEVPRAPNEQFF	TGCAGCGTTGAAGTGCCCAGGGCCCCAAATGAGCAGTTCTTC
TRBV7-2	.	TRBJ1-5	TRBD1	CASSPTGSSNQPQHF	TGTGCCAGCAGCCCGACAGGGAGCAGCAATCAGCCCCAGCATTTT
TRBV5-1	.	TRBJ1-1	.	CASSGQENEAFF	TGCGCCAGCAGCGGACAAGAGAATGAAGCTTTCTTT
TRBV28	.	TRBJ2-1	TRBD1	CASSSRTGKTYNEQFF	TGTGCCAGCAGTTCGAGGACAGGGAAGACCTACAATGAGCAGTTCTTC
TRBV9	.	TRBJ2-2	TRBD2	CASSLAGGPYTGELFF	TGTGCCAGCAGCTTAGCGGGGGGGCCATACACCGGGGAGCTGTTTTTT
TRBV21-1	.	TRBJ2-1	.	CASSKEAGFSTLNEQFF	TGTGCCAGCAGCAAAGAGGCAGGGTTTTCTACGCTGAATGAGCAGTTCTTC
TRBV15	.	TRBJ2-5	.	CATSSSLGPGTQYF	TGTGCCACCAGCAGCTCTTTGGGGCCGGGGACCCAGTACTTC
TRBV14	.	TRBJ2-2	.	CASSPPATRTGELFF	TGTGCCAGCAGCCCCCCGGCGACAAGGACCGGGGAGCTGTTTTTT
TRBV9	.	TRBJ2-7	.	CASSVGQTYEQYF	TGTGCCAGCAGCGTAGGACAGACCTACGAGCAGTACTTC
TRBV5-1	.	TRBJ2-7	TRBD1	CASSLGQGADEQYF	TGCGCCAGCAGCTTGGGGCAGGGGGCTGACGAGCAGTACTTC
TRBV2	.	TRBJ2-7	.	CASSEVQVFSVSYEQYF	TGTGCCAGCAGTGAAGTACAGGTTTTCTCCGTCTCCTACGAGCAGTACTTC
TRBV7-2	.	TRBJ2-2	.	CASSFFSGELFF	TGTGCCAGCAGCTTTTTCTCCGGGGAGCTGTTTTTT
TRBV6-5	once	TRBJ2-5	.	CASSYGVGETQYF	TGTGCCAGCAGTTACGGCGTCGGAGAGACCCAGTACTTC
TRBV10-3	.	TRBJ1-2	TRBD1	CAISTGQDDYGYTF	TGTGCCATCAGTACCGGACAGGATGACTATGGCTACACCTTC
TRBV27	.	TRBJ2-3	.	CASSPRTASSDTQYF	TGTGCCAGCAGTCCCCGGACGGCCTCCTCAGATACGCAGTATTTT
TRBV19	.	TRBJ2-3	.	CASSIDPDRERRADTQYF	TGTGCCAGTAGTATAGATCCAGACAGGGAGAGGAGGGCAGATACGCAGTATTTT
TRBV5-6	.	TRBJ2-2	.	CASSLPGSNTGELFF	TGTGCCAGCAGCTTGCCCGGGTCGAACACCGGGGAGCTGTTTTTT
TRBV4-2	.	TRBJ2-1	TRBD1	CASSQDPGQGASNEQFF	TGTGCCAGCAGCCAAGACCCCGGGCAGGGGGCCAGTAATGAGCAGTTCTTC
TRBV6-6	few	TRBJ1-5	.	CASNPGGSENQPQHF	TGTGCCAGCAATCCCGGGGGGTCTGAGAATCAGCCCCAGCATTTT
TRBV28	.	TRBJ1-2	TRBD1	CASSQPRDRLANYGYTF	TGTGCCAGCAGCCAGCCCCGGGACAGGTTAGCTAACTATGGCTACACCTTC
TRBV25-1	.	TRBJ1-4	.	CASSESGTELFF	TGTGCCAGCAGTGAAAGTGGTACGGAACTGTTTTTT
TRBV7-2	.	TRBJ1-2	.	CARFGHYGYTF	TGTGCCAGATTCGGCCACTATGGCTACACCTTC
TRBV19	.	TRBJ1-2	.	CASSPPEQLYGYTF	TGTGCCAGTAGCCCCCCCGAGCAGCTCTATGGCTACACCTTC
TRBV4-3	few	TRBJ2-1	.	CASSQRVGEQFF	TGCGCCAGCAGTCAAAGGGTCGGTGAGCAGTTCTTC
TRBV19	.	TRBJ1-5	.	CASSINPLEAQHF	TGTGCCAGTAGTATAAATCCCCTCGAGGCCCAGCATTTT
TRBV19	.	TRBJ1-6	.	CASSFGRLRYNSPLHF	TGTGCCAGTAGTTTCGGACGGCTTCGGTATAATTCACCCCTCCACTTT
TRBV7-3	.	TRBJ1-6	.	CASSFGGNSPLHF	TGTGCCAGCAGCTTCGGAGGTAATTCACCCCTCCACTTT
TRBV28	few	TRBJ2-3	.	CASSLGGRWDTQYF	TGTGCCAGCAGTTTAGGGGGCAGGTGGGATACGCAGTATTTT
TRBV4-1	.	TRBJ1-2	.	CASSLGTASTF	TGCGCCAGCAGCCTGGGGACTGCTTCTACCTTC
TRBV9	.	TRBJ2-3	.	CASSVAREGGTDTQYF	TGTGCCAGCAGCGTAGCTAGAGAGGGGGGGACAGATACGCAGTATTTT
TRBV4-3	.	TRBJ2-3	.	CASSHALGGVGDTQYF	TGCGCCAGCAGCCATGCTCTTGGCGGGGTGGGAGATACGCAGTATTTT
TRBV7-3	few	TRBJ2-2	TRBD1	CASSKGDSSTGELFF	TGTGCCAGCAGCAAAGGGGACAGTTCCACCGGGGAGCTGTTTTTT
TRBV6-6	.	TRBJ1-4	.	CASSYTQGGEKLFF	TGTGCCAGCAGTTACACACAGGGTGGTGAAAAACTGTTTTTT
TRBV18	.	TRBJ2-3	TRBD1	CASSYGTATTDTQYF	TGTGCCAGCTCATACGGGACAGCTACTACAGATACGCAGTATTTT
TRBV6-1	.	TRBJ1-2	.	CASSPWGAEGYTF	TGTGCCAGCAGCCCCTGGGGGGCGGAGGGCTACACCTTC
TRBV28	.	TRBJ1-5	.	CASSLRGLNQPQHF	TGTGCCAGCAGTTTAAGAGGGTTGAATCAGCCCCAGCATTTT
TRBV5-1	.	TRBJ2-6	.	CASSLPGAGEANVLTF	TGCGCCAGCAGCTTGCCGGGGGCGGGTGAGGCCAACGTCCTGACTTTC
TRBV11-2	.	TRBJ1-1	.	CASSLMPNTEAFF	TGTGCCAGCAGCTTAATGCCGAACACTGAAGCTTTCTTT
TRBV4-1	once	TRBJ2-3	TRBD2	CASSHQTSGGVGTDTQYF	TGCGCCAGCAGCCACCAGACTAGCGGGGGAGTGGGCACAGATACGCAGTATTTT
TRBV10-3	.	TRBJ2-3	.	CAISESIAATRTDTQYF	TGTGCCATCAGTGAGTCGATTGCGGCGACCCGCACAGATACGCAGTATTTT
TRBV25-1	.	TRBJ1-4	.	CASAGRATTNEKLFF	TGTGCCAGCGCGGGGAGAGCGACAACTAATGAAAAACTGTTTTTT
TRBV10-3	few	TRBJ1-1	.	CAIRIKAGQMNTEAFF	TGTGCCATCAGGATAAAAGCCGGTCAGATGAACACTGAAGCTTTCTTT
TRBV7-2	.	TRBJ1-2	TRBD1	CASHLTGQGFYGYTF	TGTGCCAGCCACCTAACGGGACAGGGATTCTATGGCTACACCTTC
TRBV11-1	.	TRBJ1-6	.	CASSLDWSGDVGPPLHF	TGTGCCAGCAGCTTAGATTGGTCAGGGGATGTCGGTCCACCCCTCCACTTT
TRBV25-1	.	TRBJ1-1	TRBD1	CASSASGRTGGTEAFF	TGTGCCAGCAGTGCTTCCGGGAGGACAGGGGGCACTGAAGCTTTCTTT
TRBV11-2	.	TRBJ2-5	TRBD1	CASSEGQQEETQYF	TGTGCCAGCAGCGAGGGACAGCAAGAAGAGACCCAGTACTTC
TRBV6-1	.	TRBJ2-5	.	CASSEAATWETQYF	TGTGCCAGCAGTGAAGCGGCGACTTGGGAGACCCAGTACTTC
TRBV2	.	TRBJ1-2	TRBD1	CASSEKGAQLSGYTF	TGTGCCAGCAGTGAAAAGGGGGCGCAGCTTTCGGGCTACACCTTC
TRBV5-1	.	TRBJ2-1	TRBD1	CASSYDRGEGYNEQFF	TGCGCCAGCAGTTACGACAGGGGTGAAGGCTACAATGAGCAGTTCTTC
TRBV7-2	.	TRBJ1-6	.	CASSWDVSPYNSPLHF	TGTGCCAGCAGCTGGGACGTCAGCCCCTATAATTCACCCCTCCACTTT
TRBV28	once	TRBJ2-5	TRBD1	CASSGQGLGVKGEETQYF	TGTGCCAGCAGCGGACAGGGGTTAGGGGTGAAAGGGGAAGAGACCCAGTACTTC
TRBV4-3	once	TRBJ1-2	.	CASSQDDDRGTNYGYTF	TGCGCCAGCAGCCAAGATGATGACCGAGGGACTAACTATGGCTACACCTTC
TRBV7-3	few	TRBJ2-3	.	CASDRTGTDTQYF	TGTGCCAGCGACAGGACGGGCACAGATACGCAGTATTTT
TRBV5-4	.	TRBJ1-6	.	CASSLPAASGGSPLHF	TGTGCCAGCAGCTTGCCTGCAGCGTCGGGGGGTTCACCCCTCCACTTT
TRBV21-1	.	TRBJ1-5	.	CASSIPKHLGGGRSINQPQHF	TGTGCCAGCAGCATACCAAAGCACCTCGGTGGGGGGAGGAGCATCAATCAGCCCCAGCATTTT
TRBV4-3	.	TRBJ2-1	.	CASSQDGYTQGYNEQFF	TGCGCCAGCAGCCAAGATGGGTACACCCAAGGGTACAATGAGCAGTTCTTC